These T cell receptor beta chains were read from a single sample in a study of response to subunit inactivated influenza vaccine. Each CDR3 protein gets one entry after TCRdb re-called the RT-PCR reads with MiXCR. The sample carries 590,000 or so distinct CDR3 sequences, approximately 14% recorded once. The sequenced sample was PBMCs from blood, obtained roughly 2 weeks before vaccination. The receptors shown here come from a man aged 50-60 years who received an inactivated influenza vaccine. CDR3s include the opening cysteine and the closing phenylalanine or tryptophan. The D gene is left open where the match is weak. The size of a clone is reported for some rows only, either as once, few or many, or as a class for expanded clones.

V gene	J gene	clone size	CDR3 length	D gene	CDR3 protein	CDR3 DNA
TRBV30	TRBJ1-1	few	14	NA	CAWSGRNMNTEAFF	TGTGCCTGGAGTGGTCGCAACATGAACACTGAAGCTTTCTTT
TRBV6-5	TRBJ2-2	many	17	NA	CASSYSISTTNTGELFF	TGTGCCAGCAGTTACTCGATCTCGACAACTAACACCGGGGAGCTGTTTTTT
TRBV7-9	TRBJ2-2	few	17	NA	CASSFLVGTSNTGELFF	TGTGCCAGCAGCTTCTTGGTGGGGACCTCGAACACCGGGGAGCTGTTTTTT
TRBV7-2	TRBJ1-3	few	13	NA	CASSLDTGNTIYF	TGTGCCAGCAGCCTAGATACTGGAAACACCATATATTTT
TRBV7-2	TRBJ2-2	few	15	NA	CASSLTSRVTGELFF	TGTGCCAGCAGTTTGACCTCTCGAGTCACCGGGGAGCTGTTTTTT
TRBV4-3	TRBJ1-4	NA	18	TRBD1	CASSQVINRDRVGEKLFF	TGCGCCAGCAGCCAAGTAATTAATCGGGACAGGGTCGGTGAAAAACTGTTTTTT
TRBV20-1	TRBJ2-2	few	12	NA	CSAISITGELFF	TGCAGTGCTATATCCATCACCGGGGAGCTGTTTTTT
TRBV6-2/TRBV6-3	TRBJ2-7	few	15	TRBD1	CASSWDRGPTYEQYF	TGTGCCAGCAGTTGGGACAGGGGGCCTACCTACGAGCAGTACTTC
TRBV6-1	TRBJ1-3	NA	14	NA	CASSETEAGNTIYF	TGTGCCAGCAGTGAGACAGAAGCTGGAAACACCATATATTTT
TRBV20-1	TRBJ1-1	NA	14	NA	CSAQFGRRNTEAFF	TGCAGTGCTCAGTTCGGACGGAGAAACACTGAAGCTTTCTTT
TRBV5-1	TRBJ1-1	NA	14	NA	CASSLVGENTEAFF	TGCGCCAGCAGCTTGGTGGGGGAGAACACTGAAGCTTTCTTT
TRBV2	TRBJ2-5	NA	17	NA	CASSEALGSGPRETQYF	TGTGCCAGCAGTGAAGCGCTTGGGAGCGGGCCCCGAGAGACCCAGTACTTC